This TCR beta chain was sequenced during a study of blood T cell repertoires in COVID-19 (dated by TCRdb to about 2020). For context, the study as a whole: Collaborator samples came from the United States, Italy and Spain and covered acute and convalescent phases of COVID-19. The material from the prospective study consisted of cDNA or gDNA derived from T cells, B-cell-depleted T cells, or PBMCs. Deeply sampled blood TCRbeta repertoires from subjects exposed to, actively infected with, or recovered from COVID-19 were included in the dataset. The repertoires were released in a freely available public database meant as a resource for research on the immune response to SARS-CoV-2. The samples were drawn from the first 160 participants of the ongoing ImmuneRACE study and from over a thousand subjects provided by 6 global collaborators. A de-identified subject ID, COVID-19 status, age in years and sex were almost always included in the sample metadata. Where HLA class I and class II types were available, the types were taken from metadata supplied by the sample provider, not from assay-based typing. Points the paper makes about the study in general: Clinical and demographic metadata were provided uncurated, with the amount varying by source and participant.

TCRbeta CDR3 regions were amplified from genomic DNA using the immunoSEQ Assay, a bias-controlled multiplex PCR. In the authors' own workflow: Nucleated cell counts per sample were estimated from amplification of reference gene primers within the assay. To quantify the absolute abundance of each unique TCRbeta CDR3 rearrangement, sequence reads were collapsed and filtered. For each sample, productive Simpson clonality was calculated by taking the square root of Simpson's diversity index across productive rearrangements. Held by TCRdb, this immuneACCESS table contains in-frame sequences only and omits some clones. Under half of the omission traces to an unresolved V gene where checked; the cause of the rest is unknown. The V and J calls and clone size were taken over from that table, and D and trimming were inferred from the DNA. For this sample there are approximately 230,000 clones; about nine tenths appear just once. Approximately 2% of the sample goes to the ten largest clones.

The cysteine opens and the phenylalanine closes a CDR3 of 13 amino acids. This entry keeps only the CDR3 DNA: 39 bases, framed from base 1. A distance of 8 bases separates the germline ends of V and J, which lose 2 bases and 4 bases respectively. The germline V gene yields SGHAT for CDR1 and FQNNGV for CDR2. A second Seattle source provided samples from volunteer blood donors who had recovered from COVID-19. Each collaborating institution followed its own protocols to collect whole blood in K2EDTA tubes. For TCRbeta analysis, collaborators shipped samples as frozen whole blood, isolated PBMCs, or DNA extracted from either of those sample types. As to this clone: Its antigen is not yet known. No base qualities exist here, and no much larger clone lies one base off it.

Sequencing was done on a sample of peripheral blood. This receptor was taken from a young man who had recovered from COVID-19. The rearranged segments are TRBV11-2 and TRBJ1-2; a tentative D match to TRBD1 spans 6 bases. This receptor has the CDR3 CASSLSDSYGYTF. The DNA sequence is TGTGCCAGCAGCTTATCGGACAGCTATGGCTACACCTTC.